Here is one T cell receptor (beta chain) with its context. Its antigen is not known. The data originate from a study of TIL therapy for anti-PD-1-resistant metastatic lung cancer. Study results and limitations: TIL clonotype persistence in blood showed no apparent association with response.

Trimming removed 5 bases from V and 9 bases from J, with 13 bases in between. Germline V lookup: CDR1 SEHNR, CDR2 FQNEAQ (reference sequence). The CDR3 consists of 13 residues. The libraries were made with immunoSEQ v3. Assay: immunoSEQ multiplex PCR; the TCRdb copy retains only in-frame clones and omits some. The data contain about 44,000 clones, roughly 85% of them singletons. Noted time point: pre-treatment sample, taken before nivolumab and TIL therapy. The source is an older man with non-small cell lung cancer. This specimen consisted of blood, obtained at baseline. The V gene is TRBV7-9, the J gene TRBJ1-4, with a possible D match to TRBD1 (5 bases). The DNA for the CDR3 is TGTGCCAGCAGCAGACCGGGACTCCAAAAACTGTTTTTT. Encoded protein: CASSRPGLQKLFF.